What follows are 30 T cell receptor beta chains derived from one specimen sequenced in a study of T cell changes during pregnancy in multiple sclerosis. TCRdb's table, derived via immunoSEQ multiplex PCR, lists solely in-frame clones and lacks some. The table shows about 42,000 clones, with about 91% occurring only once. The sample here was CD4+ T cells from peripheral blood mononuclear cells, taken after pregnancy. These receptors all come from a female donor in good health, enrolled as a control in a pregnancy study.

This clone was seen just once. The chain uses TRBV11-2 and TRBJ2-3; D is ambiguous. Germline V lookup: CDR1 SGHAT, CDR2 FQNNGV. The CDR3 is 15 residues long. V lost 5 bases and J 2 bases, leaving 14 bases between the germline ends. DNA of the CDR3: TGTGCCAGCAGCCACCAGGTCGCGACCACAGATACGCAGTATTTT. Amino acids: CASSHQVATTDTQYF.

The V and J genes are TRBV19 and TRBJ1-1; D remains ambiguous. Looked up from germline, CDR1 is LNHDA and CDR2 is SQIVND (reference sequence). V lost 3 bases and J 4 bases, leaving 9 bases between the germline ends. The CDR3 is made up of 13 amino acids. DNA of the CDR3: TGTGCCAGTAGTATCACGAGGGTCACTGAAGCTTTCTTT. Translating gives CASSITRVTEAFF.

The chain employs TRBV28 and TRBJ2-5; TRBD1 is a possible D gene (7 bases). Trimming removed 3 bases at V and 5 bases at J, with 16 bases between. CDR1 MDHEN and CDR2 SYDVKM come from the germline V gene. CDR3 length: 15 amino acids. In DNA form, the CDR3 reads TGTGCCAGCAGTTTTCAGGGGGGCGGAGGTGAGACCCAGTACTTC. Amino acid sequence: CASSFQGGGGETQYF. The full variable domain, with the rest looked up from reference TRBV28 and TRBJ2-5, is DVKVTQSSRYLVKRTGEKVFLECVQDMDHENMFWYRQDPGLGLRLIYFSYDVKMKEKGDIPEGYSVSREKKERFSLILESASTNQTSMYLCASSFQGGGGETQYFGPGTRLLVL.

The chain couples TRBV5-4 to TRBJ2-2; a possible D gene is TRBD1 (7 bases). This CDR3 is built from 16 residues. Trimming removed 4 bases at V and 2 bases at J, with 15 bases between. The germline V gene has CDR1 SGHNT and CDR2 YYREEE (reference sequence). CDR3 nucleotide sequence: TGTGCCAGCAGCGCTCGGAGGGGGCGAAACACCGGGGAGCTGTTTTTT. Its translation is CASSARRGRNTGELFF.

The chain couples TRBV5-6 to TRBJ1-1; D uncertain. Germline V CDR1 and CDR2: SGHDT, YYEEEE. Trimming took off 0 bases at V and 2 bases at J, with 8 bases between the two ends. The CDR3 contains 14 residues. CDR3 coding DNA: TGTGCCAGCAGCTTGGATCTGAGTAACACTGAAGCTTTCTTT. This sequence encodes CASSLDLSNTEAFF.

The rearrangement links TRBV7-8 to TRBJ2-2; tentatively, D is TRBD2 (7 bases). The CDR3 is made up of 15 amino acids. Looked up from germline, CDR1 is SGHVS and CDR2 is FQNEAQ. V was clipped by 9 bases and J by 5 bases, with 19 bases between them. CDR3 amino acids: CASRLRRGGTGELFF. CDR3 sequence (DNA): TGTGCCAGTCGGTTGCGGAGGGGGGGGACCGGGGAGCTGTTTTTT.

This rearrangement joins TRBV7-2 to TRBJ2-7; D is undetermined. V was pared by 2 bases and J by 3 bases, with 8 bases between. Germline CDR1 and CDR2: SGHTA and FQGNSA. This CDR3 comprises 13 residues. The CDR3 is CASSLSAVYEQYF. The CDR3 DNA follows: TGTGCCAGCAGCTTATCCGCGGTCTACGAGCAGTACTTC.

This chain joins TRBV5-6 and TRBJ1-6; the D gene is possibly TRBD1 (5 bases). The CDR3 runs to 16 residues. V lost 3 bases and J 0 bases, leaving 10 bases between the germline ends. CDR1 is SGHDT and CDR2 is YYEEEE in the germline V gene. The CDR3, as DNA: TGTGCCAGCAGCTCAGGGTCCCGCTCCTATAATTCACCCCTCCACTTT. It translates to CASSSGSRSYNSPLHF.

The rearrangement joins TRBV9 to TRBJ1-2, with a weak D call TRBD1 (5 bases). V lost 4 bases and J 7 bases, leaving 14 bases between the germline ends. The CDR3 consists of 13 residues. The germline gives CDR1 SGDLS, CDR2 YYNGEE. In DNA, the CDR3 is TGTGCCAGCAGCCCTGCCGGGGGTCGTGGCTACACCTTC. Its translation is CASSPAGGRGYTF.

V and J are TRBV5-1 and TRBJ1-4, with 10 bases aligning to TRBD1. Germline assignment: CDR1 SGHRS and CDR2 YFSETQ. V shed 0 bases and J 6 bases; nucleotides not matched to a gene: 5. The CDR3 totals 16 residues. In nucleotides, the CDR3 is TGCGCCAGCAGCTTGGCCAGAGACAGGGGGCATGAAAAACTGTTTTTT. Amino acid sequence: CASSLARDRGHEKLFF.

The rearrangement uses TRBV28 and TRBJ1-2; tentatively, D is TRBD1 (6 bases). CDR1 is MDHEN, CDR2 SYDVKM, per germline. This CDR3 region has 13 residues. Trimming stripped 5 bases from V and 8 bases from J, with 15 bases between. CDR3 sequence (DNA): TGTGCCAGCAGTGATGCAGGGGTTCGGGGCTACACCTTC. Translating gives CASSDAGVRGYTF.

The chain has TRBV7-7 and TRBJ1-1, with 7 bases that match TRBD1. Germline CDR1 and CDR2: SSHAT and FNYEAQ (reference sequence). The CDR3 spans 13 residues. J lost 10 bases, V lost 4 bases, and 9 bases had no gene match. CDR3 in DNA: TGTGCCAGCAGCTCACGACAGGGAGGTAGAGCTTTCTTT. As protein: CASSSRQGGRAFF.

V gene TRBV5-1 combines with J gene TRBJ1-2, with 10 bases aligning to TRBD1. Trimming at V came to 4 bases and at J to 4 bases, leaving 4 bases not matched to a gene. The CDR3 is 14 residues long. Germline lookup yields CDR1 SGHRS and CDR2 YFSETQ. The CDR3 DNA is TGCGCCAGCAGCCCCCGGGACAGGGGCTATGGCTACACCTTC. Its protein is CASSPRDRGYGYTF. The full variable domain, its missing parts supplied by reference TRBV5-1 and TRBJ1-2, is KAGVTQTPRYLIKTRGQQVTLSCSPISGHRSVSWYQQTPGQGLQFLFEYFSETQRNKGNFPGRFSGRQFSNSRSEMNVSTLELGDSALYLCASSPRDRGYGYTFGSGTRLTVV.

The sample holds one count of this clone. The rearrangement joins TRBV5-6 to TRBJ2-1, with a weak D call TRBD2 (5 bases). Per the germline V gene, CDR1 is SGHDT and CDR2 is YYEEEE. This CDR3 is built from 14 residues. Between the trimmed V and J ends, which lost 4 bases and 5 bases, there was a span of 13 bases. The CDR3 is CASSPDWPHNEQFF. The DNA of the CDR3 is TGTGCCAGCAGCCCGGACTGGCCCCACAATGAGCAGTTCTTC. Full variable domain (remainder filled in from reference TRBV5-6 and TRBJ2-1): DAGVTQSPTHLIKTRGQQVTLRCSPKSGHDTVSWYQQALGQGPQFIFQYYEEEERQRGNFPDRFSGHQFPNYSSELNVNALLLGDSALYLCASSPDWPHNEQFFGPGTRLTVL.

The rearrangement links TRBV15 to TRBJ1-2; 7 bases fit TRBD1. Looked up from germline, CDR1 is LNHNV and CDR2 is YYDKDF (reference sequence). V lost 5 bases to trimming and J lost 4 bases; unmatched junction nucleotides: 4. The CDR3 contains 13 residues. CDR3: CATSPDRAYGYTF. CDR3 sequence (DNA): TGTGCCACCAGCCCTGACAGGGCCTATGGCTACACCTTC.

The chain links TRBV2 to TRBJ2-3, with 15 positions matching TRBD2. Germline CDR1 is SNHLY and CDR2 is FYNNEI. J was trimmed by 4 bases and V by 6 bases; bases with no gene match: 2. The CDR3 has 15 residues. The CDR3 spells CASSRTSGGADTQYF. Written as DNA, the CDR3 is TGTGCCAGCAGCCGGACTAGCGGGGGGGCAGATACGCAGTATTTT.

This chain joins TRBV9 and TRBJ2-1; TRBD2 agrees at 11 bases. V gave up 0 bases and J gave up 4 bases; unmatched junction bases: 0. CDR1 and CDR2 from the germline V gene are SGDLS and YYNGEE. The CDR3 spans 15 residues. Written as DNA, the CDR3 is TGTGCCAGCAGCGTAGCTAGCGGGGGGTACAATGAGCAGTTCTTC. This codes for CASSVASGGYNEQFF.

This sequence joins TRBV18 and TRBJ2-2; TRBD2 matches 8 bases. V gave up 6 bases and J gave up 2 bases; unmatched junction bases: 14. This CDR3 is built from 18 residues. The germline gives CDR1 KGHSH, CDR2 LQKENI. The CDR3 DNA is TGTGCCAGCTCGCCCTCGATCCCCCTAGCGGGTAACACCGGGGAGCTGTTTTTT. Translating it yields CASSPSIPLAGNTGELFF.

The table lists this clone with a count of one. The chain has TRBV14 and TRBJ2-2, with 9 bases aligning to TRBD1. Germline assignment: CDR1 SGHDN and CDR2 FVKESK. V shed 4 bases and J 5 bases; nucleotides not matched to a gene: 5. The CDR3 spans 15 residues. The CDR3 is CASSLGTGRTGELFF. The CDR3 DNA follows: TGTGCCAGCAGCCTCGGGACAGGGAGGACCGGGGAGCTGTTTTTT.

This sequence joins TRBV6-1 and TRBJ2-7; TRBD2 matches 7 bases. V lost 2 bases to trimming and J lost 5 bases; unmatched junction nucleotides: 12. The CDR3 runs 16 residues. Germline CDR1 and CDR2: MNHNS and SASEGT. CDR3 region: CASSESSSLAVNEQYF. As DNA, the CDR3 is TGTGCCAGCAGTGAATCAAGTAGTCTAGCGGTAAACGAGCAGTACTTC.

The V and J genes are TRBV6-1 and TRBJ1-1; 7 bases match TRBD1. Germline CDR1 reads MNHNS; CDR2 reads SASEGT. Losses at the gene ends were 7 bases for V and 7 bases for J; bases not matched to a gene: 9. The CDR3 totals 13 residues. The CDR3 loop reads CASNRQGVFEAFF. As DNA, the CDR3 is TGTGCCAGCAATCGACAGGGTGTTTTTGAAGCTTTCTTT.

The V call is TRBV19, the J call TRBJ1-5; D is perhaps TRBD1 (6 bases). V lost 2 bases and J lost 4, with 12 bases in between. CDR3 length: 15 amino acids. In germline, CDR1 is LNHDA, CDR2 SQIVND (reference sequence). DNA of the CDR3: TGTGCCAGTAGTATATCGACAGGACCTAATCAGCCCCAGCATTTT. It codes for CASSISTGPNQPQHF. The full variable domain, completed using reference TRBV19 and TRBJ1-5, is DGGITQSPKYLFRKEGQNVTLSCEQNLNHDAMYWYRQDPGQGLRLIYYSQIVNDFQKGDIAEGYSVSREKKESFPLTVTSAQKNPTAFYLCASSISTGPNQPQHFGDGTRLSIL.

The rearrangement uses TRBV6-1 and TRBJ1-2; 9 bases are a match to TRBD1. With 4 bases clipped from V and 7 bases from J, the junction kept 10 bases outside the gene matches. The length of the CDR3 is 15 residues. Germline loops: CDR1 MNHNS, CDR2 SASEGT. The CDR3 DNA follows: TGTGCCAGCAGTGTACAGGGGGCAGAAGGGGGTGGCTACACCTTC. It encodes CASSVQGAEGGGYTF.

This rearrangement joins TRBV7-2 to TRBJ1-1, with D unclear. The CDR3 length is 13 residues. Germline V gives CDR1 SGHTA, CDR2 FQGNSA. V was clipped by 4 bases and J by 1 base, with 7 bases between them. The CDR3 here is CASSSRQNTEAFF. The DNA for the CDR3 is TGTGCCAGCAGCTCCAGACAGAACACTGAAGCTTTCTTT.

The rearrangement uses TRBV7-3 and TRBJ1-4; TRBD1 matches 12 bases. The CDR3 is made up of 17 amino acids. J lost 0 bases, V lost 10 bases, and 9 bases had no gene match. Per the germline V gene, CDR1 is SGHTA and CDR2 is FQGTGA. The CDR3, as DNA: TGTGCCAACGACCGGGACAGGGGGCTTCCAACTAATGAAAAACTGTTTTTT. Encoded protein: CANDRDRGLPTNEKLFF. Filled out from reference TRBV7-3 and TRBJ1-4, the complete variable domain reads GAGVSQTPSNKVTEKGKYVELRCDPISGHTALYWYRQSLGQGPEFLIYFQGTGAADDSGLPNDRFFAVRPEGSVSTLKIQRTERGDSAVYLCANDRDRGLPTNEKLFFGSGTQLSVL.

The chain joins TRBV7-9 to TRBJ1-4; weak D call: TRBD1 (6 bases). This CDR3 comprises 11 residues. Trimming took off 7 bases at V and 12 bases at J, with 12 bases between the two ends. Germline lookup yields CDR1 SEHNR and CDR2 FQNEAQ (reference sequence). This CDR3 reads CASTEDSELFF. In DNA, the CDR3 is TGTGCCAGCACTGAGGACAGTGAACTGTTTTTT.

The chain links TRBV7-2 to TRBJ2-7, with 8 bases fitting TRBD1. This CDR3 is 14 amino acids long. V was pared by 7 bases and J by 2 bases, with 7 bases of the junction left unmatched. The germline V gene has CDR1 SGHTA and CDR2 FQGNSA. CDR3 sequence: CASTPGQVTYEQYF. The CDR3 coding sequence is TGTGCCAGCACCCCGGGACAGGTTACCTACGAGCAGTACTTC.

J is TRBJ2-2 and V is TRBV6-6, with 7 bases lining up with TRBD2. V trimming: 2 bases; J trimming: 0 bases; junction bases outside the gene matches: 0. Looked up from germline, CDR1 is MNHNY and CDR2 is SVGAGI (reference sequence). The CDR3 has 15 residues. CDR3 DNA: TGTGCCAGCAGTTACAGCGGGGCGAACACCGGGGAGCTGTTTTTT. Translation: CASSYSGANTGELFF.

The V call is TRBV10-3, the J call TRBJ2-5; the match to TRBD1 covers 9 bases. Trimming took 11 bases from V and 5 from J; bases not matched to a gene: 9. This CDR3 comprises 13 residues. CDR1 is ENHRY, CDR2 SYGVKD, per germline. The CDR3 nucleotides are TGTGCCGCCTGGGAGGGACAGGGTGAGACCCAGTACTTC. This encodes CAAWEGQGETQYF.

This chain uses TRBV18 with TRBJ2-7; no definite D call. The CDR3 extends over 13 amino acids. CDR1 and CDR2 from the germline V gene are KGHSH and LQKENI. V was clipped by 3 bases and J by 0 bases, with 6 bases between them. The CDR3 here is CASSPESSYEQYF. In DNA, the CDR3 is TGTGCCAGCTCACCGGAGAGCTCCTACGAGCAGTACTTC. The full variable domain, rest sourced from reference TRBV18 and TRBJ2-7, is NAGVMQNPRHLVRRRGQEARLRCSPMKGHSHVYWYRQLPEEGLKFMVYLQKENIIDESGMPKERFSAEFPKEGPSILRIQQVVRGDSAAYFCASSPESSYEQYFGPGTRLTVT.